This T cell receptor (beta chain) is from a study of CD8 T cells in ankylosing spondylitis (dated by TCRdb to between 2016 and 2019). Background on the whole study: The study profiled T cell receptor beta repertoires in healthy donors and ankylosing spondylitis patients to find disease-linked TCR variants. Peripheral blood samples were taken, and synovial fluid was additionally collected from ankylosing spondylitis patients. The full study cohort comprised 25 or so ankylosing spondylitis patients and roughly 110 healthy donors.

Spanning cysteine to phenylalanine, the CDR3 consists of 14 amino acids. Just CDR3 DNA is preserved here, 42 bases in frame from base 1. At the junction V is shortened by 4 bases and J by 5 bases, with 16 bases in between. According to the germline V gene, CDR1 reads SGDLS and CDR2 reads YYNGEE. This clonotype was seen more than once but under ten times. Its antigen is unknown. The sample holds no much larger clone one base away, and base qualities are not on file. TCRdb names Illumina HiSeq 2500 as the instrument used. Quantitative 5'-RACE with molecular barcodes was used to prepare TCR beta libraries. The original methods were these. To identify disease-linked TCR variants, a new computational method was used, one built on a probabilistic model of VDJ rearrangement. TCRdb trimmed the raw reads at Q25, called clones with MiXCR and kept productive beta chains. Rows merge per CDR3 protein into single entries with the most common DNA and genes. TCRdb, not the authors, supplied the V and J calls. This sample has about 160,000 distinct CDR3 sequences in its table, and just over 9.5% of those were observed once. The ten largest clones capture roughly 16% of the sample.

The paper's findings and limits, for the study overall: Blood from ankylosing spondylitis patients appeared to be characterized by a TCR beta motif composed of under 10 highly homologous amino acid variants. Some of the motif variants had been reported before in the synovial fluid and blood of reactive arthritis patients, a finding that suggests common disease-initiation mechanisms. A CD8+ phenotype was shown by the disease-linked clones, which were found at relatively low frequencies in peripheral blood. The disease-linked clones were reported as significantly enriched in matched synovial fluid samples from ankylosing spondylitis patients.

The receptor was isolated from a female donor with ankylosing spondylitis or in good health (not recorded which). What was sequenced was blood, either unsorted or a sorted T cell fraction (not recorded which). Rearrangement joined TRBV9 to TRBJ2-7; the D call is possibly TRBD1 or TRBD2, each sharing 5 bases. The bases are TGTGCCAGCAGCACCGGGACCCCCTGGGACGAGCAGTACTTC. Its translation is CASSTGTPWDEQYF.